This T cell receptor (beta chain) was recorded in a study of CD8 T cells in ankylosing spondylitis. Findings and caveats of the study: Relatively rare in peripheral blood, disease-linked clones were also CD8+. Within matched ankylosing spondylitis synovial fluid, disease-linked clones were reportedly significantly enriched.

TCR beta libraries were made by quantitative 5'-RACE with molecular barcodes. One entry per CDR3 protein, called by TCRdb with MiXCR from the 5' RACE reads. This sample has about 92,000 distinct CDR3 sequences, with about 9% found just once. This clonotype has ten or more counts. The target antigen is unknown. Sequencing was done on a sample of blood, either unsorted or a sorted T cell fraction (not recorded which). The source is a male donor with ankylosing spondylitis or in good health (not recorded which).

The CDR3 region is CASSLRPGTDEQYF. The CDR3, as DNA: TGTGCCAGCAGCTTACGTCCTGGGACCGACGAGCAGTACTTC. This chain joins TRBV13 and TRBJ2-7; D tentatively fits TRBD1 or TRBD2 (5 bases each). Germline V gene sequence: CDR1 PRHDT, CDR2 FYEKMQ (reference sequence). The CDR3 has 14 amino acids. V lost 2 bases and J 5 bases, leaving 13 bases between the germline ends.